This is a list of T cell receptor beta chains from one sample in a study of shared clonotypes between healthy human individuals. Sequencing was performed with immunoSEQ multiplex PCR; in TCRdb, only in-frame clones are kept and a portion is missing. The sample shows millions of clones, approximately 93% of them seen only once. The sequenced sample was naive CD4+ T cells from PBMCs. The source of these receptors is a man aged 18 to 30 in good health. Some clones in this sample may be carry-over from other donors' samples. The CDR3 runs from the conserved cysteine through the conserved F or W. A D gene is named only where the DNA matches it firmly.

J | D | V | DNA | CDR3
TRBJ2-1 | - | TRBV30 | TGTGCCTGGAGTTTGGGACCGGTTAGGACCTACAATGAGCAGTTCTTC | CAWSLGPVRTYNEQFF
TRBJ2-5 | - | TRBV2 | TGTGCCAGCAGTGAAGCGGCGGTACCTGGTTACTTC | CASSEAAVPGYF
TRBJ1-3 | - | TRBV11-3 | TGTGCCAGCAGCCAGGGGCGTTGGGGAAACACCATATATTTT | CASSQGRWGNTIYF
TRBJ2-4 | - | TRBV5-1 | TGCGCCAGCCAGGACCTAGCCAAAAACATTCAGTACTTC | CASQDLAKNIQYF
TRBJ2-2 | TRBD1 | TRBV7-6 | TGTGCCAGCAGCCACCCCCGAGCGAAGGGACAGGGGGACGTGGGGGAGCTGTTTTTT | CASSHPRAKGQGDVGELFF
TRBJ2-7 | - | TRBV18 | TGTGCCAGCTCACAGGGGATGGGGGAGCAGTACTTC | CASSQGMGEQYF
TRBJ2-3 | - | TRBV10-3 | TGTGCCATCAGTGTCTCTGGGGGGGATACGCAGTATTTT | CAISVSGGDTQYF
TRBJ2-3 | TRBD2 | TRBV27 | TGTGCCAGCAGCCCGGTTATGCCGGGACTAGCGGGAGCAGATACGCAGTATTTT | CASSPVMPGLAGADTQYF
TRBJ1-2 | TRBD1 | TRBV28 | TGTGCCAGCAGTTTACAATGGACAGGGCCCTATGGCTACACCTTC | CASSLQWTGPYGYTF
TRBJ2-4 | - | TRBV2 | TGTGCCAGCAGTATTCGGGAAACCAAAAACATTCAGTACTTC | CASSIRETKNIQYF
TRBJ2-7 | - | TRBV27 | TGTGCCAGCAGTAGGGGGGCCCGCTCCTACGAGCAGTACTTC | CASSRGARSYEQYF
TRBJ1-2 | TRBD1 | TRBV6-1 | TGTGCCAGCAGTCGACAGGGGACCCCTAACTATGGCTACACCTTC | CASSRQGTPNYGYTF
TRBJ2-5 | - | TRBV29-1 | TGCAGCGTTGAACTGAGCCTACGAGAGACCCAGTACTTC | CSVELSLRETQYF
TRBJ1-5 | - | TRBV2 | TGTGCCAGCAGTGAAGGGTCAGGCAATCAGCCCCAGCATTTT | CASSEGSGNQPQHF
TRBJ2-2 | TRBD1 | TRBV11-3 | TGTGCCAGCAGCCCACTGACAGGGGACACCGGGGAGCTGTTTTTT | CASSPLTGDTGELFF
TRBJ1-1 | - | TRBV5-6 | TGTGCCAGCAGCTTGGGAGTTTTTACATACACTGAAGCTTTCTTT | CASSLGVFTYTEAFF
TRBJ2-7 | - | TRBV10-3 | TGTGCCACCGGGGTAATTGGGGGCGCCCACTACGAGCAGTACTTC | CATGVIGGAHYEQYF
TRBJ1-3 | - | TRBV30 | TGTGCCTGGGGCGACCGGGAACCTGGAAACACCATATATTTT | CAWGDREPGNTIYF
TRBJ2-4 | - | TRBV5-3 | TGTGCCAGATTCACCCCCCCCCGCGCCGAAGTTAAGACCGCCAAAAACATTCAGTACTTC | CARFTPPRAEVKTAKNIQYF